This passage covers 16 T cell receptor beta chains from one sample sequenced in a study of early T cells in non-severe SARS-CoV-2 infection. Each CDR3 protein gets one entry after TCRdb re-called the 5' RACE reads with MiXCR. Among about 69,000 distinct CDR3 sequences listed, about an eighth were seen once. Sequences were obtained from whole blood. The receptors were sampled from an adult who was a healthcare worker with PCR-confirmed SARS-CoV-2 infection or an uninfected control (not recorded which).

The chain recombines TRBV5-1 with TRBJ2-5; D not certain. CDR1 and CDR2 from the germline V gene are SGHRS and YFSETQ. This CDR3 comprises 14 residues. V lost 4 bases and J 1 base, leaving 11 bases between the germline ends. Written as DNA, the CDR3 is TGCGCCAGCAGCCCCTTTGGAAGCCAAGAGACCCAGTACTTC. Translated: CASSPFGSQETQYF.

V gene TRBV28 combines with J gene TRBJ1-6; no clear D. With 2 bases removed from V and 1 base from J, the gap between germline ends came to 3 bases. Germline V gene data show CDR1 as MDHEN and CDR2 as SYDVKM. This CDR3 spans 14 amino acids. CDR3 DNA sequence: TGTGCCAGCAGTTTACCGTCCTATAATTCACCCCTCCACTTT. It is translated as CASSLPSYNSPLHF. Based on the CDR3 plus reference TRBV28 and TRBJ1-6, the full variable domain is DVKVTQSSRYLVKRTGEKVFLECVQDMDHENMFWYRQDPGLGLRLIYFSYDVKMKEKGDIPEGYSVSREKKERFSLILESASTNQTSMYLCASSLPSYNSPLHFGNGTRLTVT.

This clonotype has just a few counts. The DNA of the CDR3 is TGCAGTGCTAGAGGGACAGGGGACACCGGGGAGCTGTTTTTT. Protein: CSARGTGDTGELFF. The chain carries TRBV20-1 and TRBJ2-2, with 9 bases that match TRBD1. Germline V lookup: CDR1 DFQATT, CDR2 SNEGSKA (reference sequence). The ends lost 1 base at V and 3 bases at J; junction bases unmatched: 0. The CDR3 is 14 amino acids.

This chain uses TRBV6-5 with TRBJ2-1, with D hard to call. The CDR3 covers 15 residues. Germline CDR1 reads MNHEY; CDR2 reads SVGAGI. Trimming pared 2 bases from V and 0 bases from J, leaving 8 bases between. The CDR3 nucleotides read TGTGCCAGCAGTTACCTTTCGTTCTCCTACAATGAGCAGTTCTTC. Amino acid sequence: CASSYLSFSYNEQFF.

J is TRBJ2-3 and V is TRBV20-1; TRBD2 matches 8 bases. After removal of 5 bases from V and 6 bases from J, the junction contained 10 bases not matched to a gene. Germline values: CDR1 DFQATT, CDR2 SNEGSKA (reference sequence). The CDR3 totals 14 residues. Here the CDR3 reads CSAPIGGAGDTQYF. The CDR3 DNA is TGCAGTGCTCCGATCGGGGGGGCAGGGGATACGCAGTATTTT.

This chain connects TRBV9 to TRBJ2-7; D is undetermined. V lost 4 bases and J lost 6, with 11 bases in between. The CDR3 is 12 residues long. Germline V lookup: CDR1 SGDLS, CDR2 YYNGEE. The CDR3 DNA sequence: TGTGCCAGCAGCCCCGGCGGAGCCGAGCAGTACTTC. Translation gives CASSPGGAEQYF. Filled out from reference TRBV9 and TRBJ2-7, the complete variable domain reads DSGVTQTPKHLITATGQRVTLRCSPRSGDLSVYWYQQSLDQGLQFLIQYYNGEERAKGNILERFSAQQFPDLHSELNLSSLELGDSALYFCASSPGGAEQYFGPGTRLTVT.

This clonotype appeared a few times. The genes are TRBV2 and TRBJ2-2; 9 positions match TRBD1. Trimming took 5 bases from V and 4 from J; bases not matched to a gene: 5. The CDR3 extends over 15 amino acids. Germline loops: CDR1 SNHLY, CDR2 FYNNEI. CDR3 amino acids: CASSMGQGATGELFF. The CDR3, as DNA: TGTGCCAGCAGTATGGGACAGGGTGCCACCGGGGAGCTGTTTTTT. Full variable domain (outside the CDR3, taken from reference TRBV2 and TRBJ2-2): EPEVTQTPSHQVTQMGQEVILRCVPISNHLYFYWYRQILGQKVEFLVSFYNNEISEKSEIFDDQFSVERPDGSNFTLKIRSTKLEDSAMYFCASSMGQGATGELFFGEGSRLTVL.

J is TRBJ1-1 and V is TRBV7-6; 10 positions match TRBD1. Germline V gene lookup returns CDR1 SGHVS and CDR2 FNYEAQ. The CDR3 totals 16 residues. V shed 5 bases and J 4 bases; nucleotides not matched to a gene: 10. DNA of the CDR3: TGTGCCAGCAGCCCGGGGACAGGGGAAAGAGGCACTGAAGCTTTCTTT. It is translated as CASSPGTGERGTEAFF.

This clonotype showed up just a few times. The V call is TRBV7-6, the J call TRBJ2-2; 9 nucleotides align to TRBD1. Germline CDR1 reads SGHVS; CDR2 reads FNYEAQ. The CDR3 has 14 amino acids. After removal of 5 bases from V and 5 bases from J, the junction contained 3 bases not matched to a gene. This CDR3 is CASSRQGVTGELFF. The DNA of the CDR3 is TGTGCCAGCAGCCGACAGGGGGTTACCGGGGAGCTGTTTTTT.

This clonotype appeared a few times. The gene calls are TRBV28 and TRBJ1-1, with D perhaps TRBD1 (5 bases). The V and J ends lost 5 bases and 0 bases respectively, with 13 bases between them. Germline CDR1 is MDHEN and CDR2 is SYDVKM. The CDR3 consists of 15 residues. The DNA of the CDR3 is TGTGCCAGCAGTGGAGCGACAGAATTGAACACTGAAGCTTTCTTT. Its protein product is CASSGATELNTEAFF. Based on the CDR3 plus reference TRBV28 and TRBJ1-1, the full variable domain is DVKVTQSSRYLVKRTGEKVFLECVQDMDHENMFWYRQDPGLGLRLIYFSYDVKMKEKGDIPEGYSVSREKKERFSLILESASTNQTSMYLCASSGATELNTEAFFGQGTRLTVV.

V usage is TRBV2 and J usage is TRBJ1-1, with TRBD1 as a possible D gene (6 bases). Germline CDR1 and CDR2: SNHLY and FYNNEI. The V end lost 9 bases, the J end lost 9 bases, and 20 bases lay between the germline ends. The CDR3 spans 13 residues. The CDR3 nucleotides read TGTGCCAGTAAGGGGAGTTTGGGGACACAAGCTTTCTTT. This codes for CASKGSLGTQAFF.

As to this clonotype: Mismatch with germline at one junction end may stem from a read error. CDR3 DNA: TGTGTCAGCAGCGGGACACCTTTAGGCTACGGCTACACCTTC. Translation: CVSSGTPLGYGYTF. The chain carries TRBV9 and TRBJ1-2, with D possibly TRBD1 on 6 matching bases. Germline loops: CDR1 SGDLS, CDR2 YYNGEE. The CDR3 runs 14 residues.

The gene calls are TRBV7-6 and TRBJ2-3, with D uncertain. The germline V and J ends were trimmed by 1 base and 0 bases, with 8 bases remaining between them. This CDR3 has 15 amino acids. Germline CDR1 reads SGHVS; CDR2 reads FNYEAQ. The CDR3 here is CASSLGTPSTDTQYF. In DNA, the CDR3 is TGTGCCAGCAGCTTAGGGACCCCGAGCACAGATACGCAGTATTTT.

This clonotype came up many times. The rearrangement joins TRBV6-2 or TRBV6-3 to TRBJ1-5, with D maybe TRBD1 (5 bases). Trimming removed 6 bases from V and 3 bases from J, with 15 bases in between. CDR3 size: 15 residues. Per germline, CDR1 MNHEY and CDR2 SVGEGT. The CDR3 sequence is CASRVDNLINQPQHF. DNA for the CDR3: TGTGCCAGCAGAGTGGACAACCTAATCAATCAGCCCCAGCATTTT.

V gene TRBV10-3 combines with J gene TRBJ2-7; D is undetermined. The germline V gene has CDR1 ENHRY and CDR2 SYGVKD. V was shortened by 8 bases and J by 4 bases, with 12 bases between the two germline ends. There are 12 residues in the CDR3. In DNA, the CDR3 is TGTGCCATCGGGCGCAGTGGGTACGAGCAGTACTTC. As protein: CAIGRSGYEQYF.

This clonotype has a count of ten or more. The rearrangement joins TRBV28 to TRBJ2-3; TRBD2 agrees at 12 bases. V gave up 7 bases and J gave up 5 bases; unmatched junction bases: 7. Per the germline V gene, CDR1 is MDHEN and CDR2 is SYDVKM. This CDR3 has 15 residues. CDR3 amino acids: CASIALAGGLDTQYF. CDR3 DNA sequence: TGTGCCAGCATTGCCCTAGCGGGGGGGCTAGATACGCAGTATTTT. The full variable domain, in which reference TRBV28 and TRBJ2-3 provide the parts outside the CDR3, is DVKVTQSSRYLVKRTGEKVFLECVQDMDHENMFWYRQDPGLGLRLIYFSYDVKMKEKGDIPEGYSVSREKKERFSLILESASTNQTSMYLCASIALAGGLDTQYFGPGTRLTVL.